These 25 T cell receptor beta chains were all obtained from the same sample, sequenced in a study of shared clonotypes between healthy human individuals. Only in-frame clones appear in the TCRdb table, and some are missing; sequencing was by immunoSEQ multiplex PCR. This sample yields about 2.1 million clones, of which 85% to 95% are seen a single time; more than 1.5% belongs to the top ten. Naive CD8 cells lacked CD45RO, underwent positive selection for CCR7 and left out terminally differentiated effector memory CD45RA+ cells. Sequenced: naive CD8+ T cells from PBMCs. The receptor source for this set is a man younger than 35 in good health. Some clones in this sample may be carry-over from other donors' samples.

The rearrangement links TRBV7-9 to TRBJ1-3, with TRBD1 matching 11 bases. With 5 bases clipped from V and 0 bases from J, the junction kept 9 bases outside the gene matches. The CDR3 is 18 amino acids. Germline V CDR1 and CDR2: SEHNR, FQNEAQ (reference sequence). This chain's CDR3 is CASSPRTGGPFSGNTIYF. CDR3 sequence (DNA): TGTGCCAGCAGCCCCAGGACAGGGGGCCCCTTCTCTGGAAACACCATATATTTT.

The rearrangement uses TRBV6-4 and TRBJ2-5, with 12 bases aligning to TRBD2. CDR1 is MRHNA and CDR2 is SNTAGT in the germline V gene. Trimming removed 5 bases from V and 5 bases from J; junction bases left unmatched: 3. This CDR3 spans 14 amino acids. The DNA of the CDR3 is TGTGCCAGCAGTAGACTAGCGGGAGATGAGACCCAGTACTTC. As protein: CASSRLAGDETQYF.

The V call is TRBV7-6, the J call TRBJ2-1; no reliable D call. Trimming removed 5 bases at V and 8 bases at J, with 7 bases between. From germline, CDR1 is SGHVS and CDR2 FNYEAQ. The CDR3 runs 11 residues. The CDR3 sequence: CASSHGDEQFF. DNA for the CDR3: TGTGCCAGCAGCCATGGCGATGAGCAGTTCTTC.

The chain uses TRBV28 and TRBJ1-3, with a weak D call TRBD1 (6 bases). The CDR3 sequence is 15 residues long. V was clipped by 5 bases and J by 0 bases, with 11 bases between them. CDR1 is MDHEN, CDR2 SYDVKM, per germline. DNA of the CDR3: TGTGCCAGCAGTCCGGACAGCTTCTCTGGAAACACCATATATTTT. Protein: CASSPDSFSGNTIYF.

The chain has TRBV6-4 and TRBJ2-2; D might be TRBD1 (5 bases). Looked up from germline, CDR1 is MRHNA and CDR2 is SNTAGT. The CDR3 has 16 amino acids. Trimming shortened V by 3 bases and J by 7 bases, and 18 bases separated the two germline ends. CDR3 nucleotides: TGTGCCAGCAGTGAAGGAGCTTGGGGCTCGATCGGGGAGCTGTTTTTT. Residues: CASSEGAWGSIGELFF.

Comments on this clone: Other DNA sequences in this specimen translate into the identical CDR3. The genes are TRBV20-1 and TRBJ2-7; no definite D call. The CDR3 is 10 residues long. V lost 6 bases and J 2 bases, leaving 5 bases between the germline ends. Germline V lookup: CDR1 DFQATT, CDR2 SNEGSKA (reference sequence). CDR3 sequence: CSAGAYEQYF. The DNA for the CDR3 is TGCAGTGCAGGCGCCTACGAGCAGTACTTC.

The chain combines TRBV4-3 with TRBJ2-3; 8 bases agree with TRBD2. J was trimmed by 5 bases and V by 4 bases; bases with no gene match: 8. This CDR3 has 15 amino acids. The germline CDR1 and CDR2 sequences are LGHNA and YSLEER. The CDR3 sequence is CASSLGTSGGDTQYF. The DNA for the CDR3 is TGCGCCAGCAGCCTCGGGACTAGTGGGGGAGATACGCAGTATTTT.

The chain is built from TRBV28 and TRBJ2-1; a possible D gene is TRBD2 (5 bases). Germline V gives CDR1 MDHEN, CDR2 SYDVKM. V lost 5 bases and J 10 bases, leaving 18 bases between the germline ends. The CDR3 contains 14 residues. The CDR3 region is CASSLAGIPQEQFF. For the CDR3, the DNA is TGTGCCAGCAGTCTCGCCGGGATCCCGCAAGAGCAGTTCTTC.

The chain carries TRBV7-3 and TRBJ2-1, with a tentative D call TRBD2 (5 bases). The CDR3 loop spans 17 amino acids. Deletions cut 5 bases from V and 0 bases from J, with 17 bases between. Germline CDR1 reads SGHTA; CDR2 reads FQGTGA. As DNA, the CDR3 is TGTGCCAGCAGCCCCGGGAATGGGGAAGGCTCCTACAATGAGCAGTTCTTC. Protein sequence: CASSPGNGEGSYNEQFF.

This chain uses TRBV11-2 with TRBJ2-3, with D possibly matching TRBD1 (5 bases). CDR1 SGHAT and CDR2 FQNNGV come from the germline V gene. This CDR3 spans 15 amino acids. Trimming left V 2 bases short and J 0 bases short, with 9 bases between. The CDR3 region has the DNA TGTGCCAGCAGCTTACCCAGGGTAAGCACAGATACGCAGTATTTT. Translation gives CASSLPRVSTDTQYF.

The J gene is TRBJ2-1, the V gene TRBV28; D gene uncertain. CDR3 length: 13 amino acids. V was shortened by 6 bases and J by 8 bases, with 14 bases between the two germline ends. Germline loops: CDR1 MDHEN, CDR2 SYDVKM. The CDR3 protein is CASRKIREDEQFF. CDR3 DNA: TGTGCCAGCAGGAAAATTAGGGAAGATGAGCAGTTCTTC. The whole variable domain, filled in from reference TRBV28 and TRBJ2-1, reads DVKVTQSSRYLVKRTGEKVFLECVQDMDHENMFWYRQDPGLGLRLIYFSYDVKMKEKGDIPEGYSVSREKKERFSLILESASTNQTSMYLCASRKIREDEQFFGPGTRLTVL.

This rearrangement joins TRBV27 to TRBJ1-5; D is possibly TRBD1 (6 bases). This CDR3 comprises 16 residues. V was clipped by 5 bases and J by 7 bases, with 21 bases between them. The germline gives CDR1 MNHEY, CDR2 SMNVEV (reference sequence). As DNA, the CDR3 is TGTGCCAGCAGTCCTATCCCAGGGGTCTTGGGGCAGCCCCAGCATTTT. It translates to CASSPIPGVLGQPQHF.

Worth noting for this clone: This CDR3 is also generated by other DNA sequences in the sample. The CDR3 region is CASSVGGGRYEQYF. In DNA, the CDR3 is TGTGCCAGCAGCGTAGGGGGAGGGAGATACGAGCAGTACTTC. V and J are TRBV9 and TRBJ2-7, with 7 bases aligning to TRBD2. This CDR3 comprises 14 residues. V gave up 0 bases and J gave up 4 bases; unmatched junction bases: 4. CDR1 is SGDLS and CDR2 is YYNGEE in the germline V gene.

This chain uses TRBV4-3 with TRBJ1-1, with D possibly TRBD1 on 6 matching bases. This CDR3 is 14 amino acids long. The germline V gene encodes CDR1 LGHNA and CDR2 YSLEER. The V end lost 3 bases, the J end lost 1 base, and 9 bases lay between the germline ends. The CDR3 DNA reads TGCGCCAGCAGCCAGCACAGGGAGAACACTGAAGCTTTCTTT. It specifies CASSQHRENTEAFF.

This chain joins TRBV28 and TRBJ1-2; D might be TRBD1 (5 bases). The CDR3 runs 16 residues. The germline V gene encodes CDR1 MDHEN and CDR2 SYDVKM. Trimming removed 3 bases at V and 8 bases at J, with 22 bases between. The CDR3 protein is CASSLPTEGNLKGYTF. As DNA, the CDR3 is TGTGCCAGCAGTTTGCCCACCGAGGGGAACCTAAAAGGCTACACCTTC.

This clone appeared once. V gene TRBV10-1 combines with J gene TRBJ2-1; D is possibly TRBD2 (5 bases). The germline V and J ends were trimmed by 2 bases and 6 bases, with 11 bases remaining between them. CDR3 length: 14 residues. The germline V gene encodes CDR1 WNHNN and CDR2 SYGVQD (reference sequence). This chain's CDR3 is CASSEESAGNEQFF. CDR3 DNA sequence: TGCGCCAGCAGTGAGGAGTCGGCGGGCAATGAGCAGTTCTTC.

The V gene is TRBV4-3, the J gene TRBJ2-3; D unclear. V dropped 5 bases and J dropped 2 bases, with 2 bases sitting between them. This CDR3 contains 11 residues. Germline V CDR1 and CDR2: LGHNA, YSLEER. The CDR3 nucleotides read TGCGCCAGCAGCTACACAGATACGCAGTATTTT. Its translation: CASSYTDTQYF.

With regard to this clone: A single base separates this from a much larger clone, so it may be a read error. The rearrangement links TRBV27 to TRBJ2-5; a weak D match, TRBD2 (6 bases). The V end was cut by 7 bases, the J end by 5 bases, with 8 bases between. Germline V gives CDR1 MNHEY, CDR2 SMNVEV (reference sequence). The CDR3 loop spans 11 amino acids. CDR3 sequence reads: CASKAGETQYF. The CDR3 region has the DNA TGTGCCAGCAAGGCGGGGGAGACCCAGTACTTC.

The chain combines TRBV27 with TRBJ1-2; 8 nucleotides match TRBD1. This CDR3 contains 16 residues. Trimming removed 0 bases from V and 6 bases from J; junction bases left unmatched: 9. Germline CDR1 MNHEY, CDR2 SMNVEV (reference sequence). Written as DNA, the CDR3 is TGTGCCAGCAGTTTATCGGACAGGGCGGGTTTGGATGGCTACACCTTC. Amino acid sequence: CASSLSDRAGLDGYTF.

The rearrangement uses TRBV29-1 and TRBJ2-7; 10 bases match TRBD2. Losses at the gene ends were 6 bases for V and 7 bases for J; bases not matched to a gene: 9. CDR3 length: 13 residues. Germline CDR1 is SQVTM and CDR2 is ANQGSEA. The CDR3 is CSVSLAGAWEQYF. The CDR3 nucleotides read TGCAGCGTGTCTCTAGCGGGAGCCTGGGAGCAGTACTTC.

The rearrangement uses TRBV19 and TRBJ1-1; 9 bases are shared with TRBD1. From germline, CDR1 is LNHDA and CDR2 SQIVND (reference sequence). The CDR3 extends over 15 amino acids. Trimming cost V 5 bases and J 2 bases; bases outside gene matches: 6. The CDR3 coding sequence is TGTGCCAGTAGTCGTAAGGGACAGGGAAACACTGAAGCTTTCTTT. This sequence encodes CASSRKGQGNTEAFF.

The J gene is TRBJ2-7, the V gene TRBV4-3; TRBD1 is a possible D gene (6 bases). This CDR3 contains 13 residues. The germline V gene encodes CDR1 LGHNA and CDR2 YSLEER. V was shortened by 4 bases and J by 7 bases, with 14 bases between the two germline ends. CDR3 sequence: CASSPQDSREQYF. CDR3 nucleotide sequence: TGCGCCAGCAGCCCCCAGGACAGTCGGGAGCAGTACTTC.

The chain employs TRBV29-1 and TRBJ1-2; 8 bases match TRBD1. The germline gives CDR1 SQVTM, CDR2 ANQGSEA. V lost 7 bases and J lost 6; bases outside the gene matches: 10. CDR3 size: 13 residues. CDR3 sequence (DNA): TGCAGCGGGCTGGCAGGGGGCTTGGATGGCTACACCTTC. Its translation is CSGLAGGLDGYTF.

This clone occurred once. At the DNA level, this CDR3 is encoded by other sequences in the same sample as well. V is TRBV9 and J is TRBJ2-7; 9 positions agree with TRBD1. Trimming removed 2 bases from V and 2 bases from J; junction bases left unmatched: 2. Per germline, CDR1 SGDLS and CDR2 YYNGEE. The CDR3 spans 14 residues. In DNA form, the CDR3 reads TGTGCCAGCAGCGTGGGACAGGGTCCCTACGAGCAGTACTTC. Translated: CASSVGQGPYEQYF.

This clone was detected once. At the DNA level, this CDR3 is encoded by other sequences in the same sample as well. This chain links TRBV27 with TRBJ1-2; D gene ambiguous. V lost 4 bases and J 7 bases, leaving 13 bases between the germline ends. Per the germline V gene, CDR1 is MNHEY and CDR2 is SMNVEV (reference sequence). The CDR3 is made up of 13 amino acids. CDR3 region: CASSSGPLGGYTF. Here the CDR3 DNA reads TGTGCCAGCAGTTCCGGTCCCTTAGGTGGCTACACCTTC.